What follows describes a single T cell receptor beta chain. Germline lookup yields CDR1 SQVTM and CDR2 ANQGSEA. The CDR3 contains 14 residues. Trimming cost V 6 bases and J 1 base; bases outside gene matches: 4. The data belong to a study of patients and donors after allogeneic stem cell transplantation. TCRdb re-called the RT-PCR reads with MiXCR, one entry per CDR3 protein. The sample yields 45,000 to 65,000 distinct CDR3 sequences, less than 15% seen once. The TCR sequence derives from a human donor who was either an allogeneic HSCT recipient or a stem cell or donor lymphocyte infusion donor (not recorded which). It is not recorded whose cells these are; they may come from a transplant donor. Sequences were obtained from blood, either unsorted or a sorted T cell fraction (not recorded which). The chain recombines TRBV29-1 with TRBJ2-1; 9 bases are a match to TRBD1. The DNA for the CDR3 is TGCAGCGTCCCCGGGACAGGGTCCTACAATGAGCAGTTCTTC. It is translated as CSVPGTGSYNEQFF.